This entry concerns a single T cell receptor beta chain. The CDR3 runs 14 residues. Next came a second PCR, run for about 7 to 12 cycles, which used a sample-barcoded 5' primer along with a J-beta primer mix. TCRdb analysed the 5' RACE reads with MiXCR anew, one entry per CDR3 protein. This sample carries some 760,000 distinct CDR3 sequences, approximately 25% of them seen once, and the ten largest clones take more than 7.5%. This sample was included in a study of blood T cells in healthy people across ages. This sample also appeared in a second study, on T cells of mothers and their children.

The gene calls are TRBV12-3 or TRBV12-4 and TRBJ2-5; TRBD1 might be the D (6 bases). TRBJ2-7 explains the end of the DNA better; the J call may be wrong. The sequenced material came from blood. This clonotype was obtained from a boy under 18 in good health. The CDR3 loop reads CASSLLGANYEQYF. The CDR3 coding sequence is TGTGCCAGCAGTCTCCTGGGGGCCAACTACGAGCAGTACTTC.